The clone carrying this TCR beta chain was picked up many times. The target antigen is unknown. It was by quantitative 5'-RACE with molecular barcodes that TCR beta libraries were made. Via MiXCR, TCRdb re-called the 5' RACE reads, giving one row per CDR3 protein. In the table there are about 190,000 distinct CDR3 sequences, 10% to 15% of which are singletons. This record comes from a study of CD8 T cells in ankylosing spondylitis. The study's findings and limits: Seemingly distinctive of ankylosing spondylitis blood was a TCR beta motif formed by eight highly homologous variants. Clones linked to disease were reported to show significant enrichment in matched ankylosing spondylitis synovial fluid.

The CDR3 has 14 amino acids. The V end lost 10 bases, the J end lost 0 bases, and 13 bases lay between the germline ends. Sequenced sample: blood, either unsorted or a sorted T cell fraction (not recorded which). The source is a female donor with ankylosing spondylitis or in good health (not recorded which). The chain couples TRBV12-3 or TRBV12-4 to TRBJ2-1; no reliable D call. The CDR3 DNA reads TGTGCCATCAAGGGCGCTCTCTCCTACAATGAGCAGTTCTTC. Translating it yields CAIKGALSYNEQFF.